This TCR beta chain was profiled in a study of blood T cell repertoires in COVID-19 (dated by TCRdb to 2018 to 2020). Study-level background: Samples covering the acute and convalescent phases of COVID-19 were provided by collaborators in the United States, Italy and Spain. The material from the prospective study consisted of cDNA or gDNA derived from T cells, B-cell-depleted T cells, or PBMCs. The dataset comprised deeply sampled blood TCRbeta repertoires from subjects exposed to, actively infected with, or recovered from COVID-19. The repertoires were released in a freely available public database meant as a resource for research on the immune response to SARS-CoV-2. Samples were obtained from the ongoing ImmuneRACE study (first 160 participants) and from roughly 1,300 subjects provided by 6 global collaborators. The sample metadata nearly always contained a de-identified subject ID, COVID-19 status, age in years and sex. Where available, HLA class I and class II types were obtained from metadata supplied by the sample provider rather than from assay-based typing.

Another Seattle source contributed samples from volunteer blood donors who had recovered from COVID-19. The collaborating institutions used their own protocols to collect whole blood in K2EDTA tubes. For TCRbeta analysis, collaborators shipped samples in one of three forms: frozen whole blood, isolated PBMCs, or DNA extracted from either of those sample types. The germline V and J ends show losses of 7 bases and 4 bases respectively, and no gene match explains 5 bases of the junction. The germline V gene gives CDR1 as SNHLY and CDR2 as FYNNEI. The CDR3 spans 13 residues, from the cysteine through the phenylalanine. CDR3 DNA only is kept here, 39 bases in frame from base 1. Points on this clone: Its antigen is not yet known. The input lacks base qualities; no much larger clone sits a single base away.

TCRbeta CDR3 regions were amplified from genomic DNA by means of the immunoSEQ Assay, a bias-controlled multiplex PCR. In the paper's pipeline: The number of nucleated cells in each sample was estimated by amplification of reference gene primers within the assay. Sequence reads were collapsed and filtered to measure the absolute abundance of every unique TCRbeta CDR3 rearrangement. Productive Simpson clonality was computed per sample as the square root of Simpson's diversity index over productive rearrangements. TCRdb carries this immuneACCESS record with in-frame sequences only. Its versions omit some clonotypes, under half of them owing to an unresolved V gene in the studies checked, with the rest unexplained. That table furnishes V, J and clone size, whereas the DNA furnished D and trimming. This sample comprises under 300,000 clones, around 83% of them detected only once. About 1.5% of the sample is taken by the ten largest.

General findings and caveats noted by the study authors: Clinical and demographic metadata were provided uncurated, with the amount varying by source and participant.

The receptor comes from a middle-aged woman who had recovered from COVID-19. The sequence links TRBV2 to TRBJ1-1; TRBD1 agrees with 8 junctional bases. What was sequenced was peripheral blood. The CDR3 here reads CASISGQGTEAFF. The DNA sequence reads TGTGCCAGCATCAGTGGACAGGGCACTGAAGCTTTCTTT.